This entry is about one T cell receptor beta chain. Clinical histories supplied by participants themselves formed the basis of cohort assignment. Germline lookup yields CDR1 SEHNR and CDR2 FQNEAQ (reference sequence). This CDR3 contains 16 residues. Germline trimming cut 2 bases from V and 2 bases from J; bases unmatched to any gene: 5. Authors' analysis steps: Estimated nucleated cell counts came from reference gene primer amplification. TCRdb's copy holds only in-frame clones and misses some; the assay was immunoSEQ multiplex PCR. D and trimming were read from the DNA, whereas the V and J calls and clone size are those reported in that table. Among around 250,000 clones listed, roughly four fifths were seen once. The record originates from a study of blood T cell repertoires in COVID-19. Study overall: Whether acute or convalescent, the COVID-19 samples came from the United States, Italy and Spain. PBMCs, B-cell-depleted T cells, or T cells provided the cDNA or gDNA that made up the material.

The source of this sequence is a man aged 25-40 years with acute COVID-19. V gene TRBV7-9 combines with J gene TRBJ1-4; 7 bases line up with TRBD1. The sample comprised PBMCs or T cells enriched from blood (not recorded which). This CDR3 is CASSLTTGATNEKLFF. CDR3 in DNA: TGTGCCAGCAGCTTAACTACAGGGGCCACTAATGAAAAACTGTTTTTT.